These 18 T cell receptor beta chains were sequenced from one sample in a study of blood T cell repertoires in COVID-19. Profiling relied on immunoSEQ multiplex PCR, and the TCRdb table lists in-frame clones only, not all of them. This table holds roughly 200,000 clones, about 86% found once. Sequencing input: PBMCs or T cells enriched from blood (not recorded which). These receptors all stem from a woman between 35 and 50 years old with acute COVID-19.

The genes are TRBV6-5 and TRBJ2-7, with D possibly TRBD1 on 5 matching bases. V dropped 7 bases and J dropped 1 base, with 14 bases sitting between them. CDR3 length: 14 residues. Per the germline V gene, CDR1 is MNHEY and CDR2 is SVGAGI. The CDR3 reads CASKGPGMSYEQYF. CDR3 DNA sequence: TGTGCCAGCAAGGGGCCAGGGATGTCCTACGAGCAGTACTTC.

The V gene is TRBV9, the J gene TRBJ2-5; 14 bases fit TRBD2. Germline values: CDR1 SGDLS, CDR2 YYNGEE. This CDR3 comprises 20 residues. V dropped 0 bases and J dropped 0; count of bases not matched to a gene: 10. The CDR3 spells CASSVAGTSGSRAYQETQYF. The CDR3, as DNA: TGTGCCAGCAGCGTAGCTGGGACTAGCGGGAGTCGGGCCTACCAAGAGACCCAGTACTTC.

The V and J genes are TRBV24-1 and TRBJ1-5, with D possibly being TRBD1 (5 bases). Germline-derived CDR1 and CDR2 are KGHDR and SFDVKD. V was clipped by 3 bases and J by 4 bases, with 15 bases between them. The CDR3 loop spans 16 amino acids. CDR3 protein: CATSDARGDLNQPQHF. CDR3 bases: TGTGCCACCAGTGATGCGCGGGGGGACCTGAATCAGCCCCAGCATTTT.

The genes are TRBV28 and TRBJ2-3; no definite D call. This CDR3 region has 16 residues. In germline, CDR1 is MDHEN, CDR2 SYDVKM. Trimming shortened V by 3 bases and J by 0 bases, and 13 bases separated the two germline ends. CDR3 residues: CASSFTLGLSTDTQYF. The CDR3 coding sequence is TGTGCCAGCAGTTTTACGCTGGGCCTTAGCACAGATACGCAGTATTTT.

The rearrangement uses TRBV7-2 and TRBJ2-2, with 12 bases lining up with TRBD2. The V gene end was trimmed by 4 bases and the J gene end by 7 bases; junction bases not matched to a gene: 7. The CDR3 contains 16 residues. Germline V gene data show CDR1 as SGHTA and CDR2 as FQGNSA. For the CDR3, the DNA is TGTGCCAGCAGCTCTAGACTAGCGGGGGACAGCGGGGAGCTGTTTTTT. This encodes CASSSRLAGDSGELFF.

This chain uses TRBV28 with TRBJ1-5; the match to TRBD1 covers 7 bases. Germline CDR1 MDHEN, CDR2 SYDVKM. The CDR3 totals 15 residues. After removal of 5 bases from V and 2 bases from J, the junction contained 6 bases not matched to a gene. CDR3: CASSTDRNGNQPQHF. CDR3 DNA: TGTGCCAGCAGTACGGACAGGAATGGCAATCAGCCCCAGCATTTT.

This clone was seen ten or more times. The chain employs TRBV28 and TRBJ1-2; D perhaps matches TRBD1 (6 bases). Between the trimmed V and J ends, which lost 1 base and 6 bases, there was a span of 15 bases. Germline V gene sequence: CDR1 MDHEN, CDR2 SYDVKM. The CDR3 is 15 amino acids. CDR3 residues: CASSLFSTGNDGYTF. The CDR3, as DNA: TGTGCCAGCAGTTTATTCTCCACAGGGAACGATGGCTACACCTTC.

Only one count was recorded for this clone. This chain's CDR3 is CASSTTRTGIAYEQYF. The CDR3 nucleotides read TGTGCCAGCAGTACGACACGGACAGGGATAGCCTACGAGCAGTACTTC. The rearrangement uses TRBV28 and TRBJ2-7, with TRBD1 matching 8 bases. Germline V gene sequence: CDR1 MDHEN, CDR2 SYDVKM. The CDR3 runs to 16 residues. The junction had 11 bases not matched to a gene; V was cut back by 5 bases and J by 2 bases.

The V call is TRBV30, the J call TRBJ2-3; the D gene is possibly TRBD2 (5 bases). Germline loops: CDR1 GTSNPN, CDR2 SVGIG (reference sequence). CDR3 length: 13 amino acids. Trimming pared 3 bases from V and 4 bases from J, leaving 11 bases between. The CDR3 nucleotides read TGTGCCTGGAGGCCGGGGAGCGCAGATACGCAGTATTTT. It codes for CAWRPGSADTQYF.

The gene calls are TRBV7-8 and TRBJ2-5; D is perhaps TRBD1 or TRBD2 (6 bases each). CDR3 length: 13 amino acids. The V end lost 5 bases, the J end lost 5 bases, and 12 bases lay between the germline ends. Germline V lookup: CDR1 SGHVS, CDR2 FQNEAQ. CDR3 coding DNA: TGTGCCAGCAGCCGGGGGCAGGGGGAGACCCAGTACTTC. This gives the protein CASSRGQGETQYF.

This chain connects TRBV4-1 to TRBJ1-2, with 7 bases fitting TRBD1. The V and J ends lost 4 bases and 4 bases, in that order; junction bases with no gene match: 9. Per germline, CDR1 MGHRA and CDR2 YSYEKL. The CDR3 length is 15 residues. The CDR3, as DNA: TGCGCCAGCAGCCTTCCCGGGACAGCCATCTATGGCTACACCTTC. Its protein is CASSLPGTAIYGYTF.

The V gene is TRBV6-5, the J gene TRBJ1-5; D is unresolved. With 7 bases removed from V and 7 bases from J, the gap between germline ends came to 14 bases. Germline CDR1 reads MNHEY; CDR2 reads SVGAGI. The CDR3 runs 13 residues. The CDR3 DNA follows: TGTGCCAGCATAGGGAATCCGGGACAGCCCCAGCATTTT. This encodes CASIGNPGQPQHF.

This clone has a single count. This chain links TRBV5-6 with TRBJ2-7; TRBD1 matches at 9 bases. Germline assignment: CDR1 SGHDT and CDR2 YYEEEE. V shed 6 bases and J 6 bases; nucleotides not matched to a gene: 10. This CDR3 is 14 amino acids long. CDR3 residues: CASTDPGTGTEQYF. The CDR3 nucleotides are TGTGCCAGCACCGACCCCGGGACAGGGACCGAGCAGTACTTC.

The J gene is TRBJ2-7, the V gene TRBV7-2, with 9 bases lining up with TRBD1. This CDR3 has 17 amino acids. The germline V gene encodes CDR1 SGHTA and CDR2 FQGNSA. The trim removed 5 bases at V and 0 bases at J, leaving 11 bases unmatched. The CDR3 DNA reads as TGTGCCAGCAGCCCCCACCTGACAGGGGGTATCTCCTACGAGCAGTACTTC. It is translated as CASSPHLTGGISYEQYF.

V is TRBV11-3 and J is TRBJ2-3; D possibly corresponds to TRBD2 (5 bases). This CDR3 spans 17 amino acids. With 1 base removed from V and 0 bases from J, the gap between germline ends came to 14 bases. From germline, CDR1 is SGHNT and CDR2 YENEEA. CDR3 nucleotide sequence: TGTGCCAGCAGCTTAGGTTCGAGCGGAACTAGCACAGATACGCAGTATTTT. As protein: CASSLGSSGTSTDTQYF.

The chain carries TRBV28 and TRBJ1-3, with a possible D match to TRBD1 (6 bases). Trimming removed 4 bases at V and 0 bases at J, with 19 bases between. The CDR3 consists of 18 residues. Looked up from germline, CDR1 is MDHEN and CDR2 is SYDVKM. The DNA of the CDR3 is TGTGCCAGCAGTTCCTGGGGGAGGGGGAAAAGCTCTGGAAACACCATATATTTT. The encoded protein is CASSSWGRGKSSGNTIYF.

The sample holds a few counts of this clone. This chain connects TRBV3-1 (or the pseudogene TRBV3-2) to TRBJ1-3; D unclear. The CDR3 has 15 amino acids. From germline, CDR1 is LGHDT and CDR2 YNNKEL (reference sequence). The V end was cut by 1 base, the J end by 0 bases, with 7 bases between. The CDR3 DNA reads TGTGCCAGCAGCCAAGCCGGGATCTCTGGAAACACCATATATTTT. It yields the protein CASSQAGISGNTIYF.

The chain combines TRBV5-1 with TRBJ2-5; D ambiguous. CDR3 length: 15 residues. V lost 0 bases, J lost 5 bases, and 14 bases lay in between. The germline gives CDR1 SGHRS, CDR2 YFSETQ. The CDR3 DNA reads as TGCGCCAGCAGCTTGGACCCTGGGCCAAGTGAGACCCAGTACTTC. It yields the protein CASSLDPGPSETQYF. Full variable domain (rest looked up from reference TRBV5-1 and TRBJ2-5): KAGVTQTPRYLIKTRGQQVTLSCSPISGHRSVSWYQQTPGQGLQFLFEYFSETQRNKGNFPGRFSGRQFSNSRSEMNVSTLELGDSALYLCASSLDPGPSETQYFGPGTRLLVL.